This T cell receptor beta chain was identified in a study of glioma-infiltrating T cells. This clonotype was seen ten or more times. What it binds is unknown. Using RNA template, CDR3s of TCR alpha and beta were amplified with iRepertoire arm-PCR. For one-step reverse transcription and amplification, 100-400 ng of tissue mRNA or PBMC total RNA was used. TCRdb passed the multiplex PCR reads through MiXCR, listing each CDR3 protein once. This table has approximately 100,000 distinct CDR3 sequences, around 25% appearing once. CDR3 size: 15 residues. CDR1 LGHNA and CDR2 YNFKEQ come from the germline V gene. V was clipped by 0 bases and J by 8 bases, with 16 bases between them. General study findings and limits: CDR3 overlap between tissue and blood was very small. Tissue-blood divergence was below expectation in non-neoplastic patients, above in gliomas.

This sequence originates from a human donor with low-grade glioma or glioblastoma, undergoing nonglioma brain surgery, or in good health (not recorded which). V is TRBV4-2 and J is TRBJ1-1; D unclear. Sequencing was carried out using glioma tissue, nonneoplastic brain tissue, or PBMCs (not recorded which). CDR3 sequence: CASSQDQVVLQEAFF. DNA of the CDR3: TGTGCCAGCAGCCAAGATCAGGTTGTGTTACAGGAAGCTTTCTTT.